This T cell receptor beta chain is from a study of blood T cells in healthy people across ages. Study conclusions and caveats: Roughly linear declines in TCR beta diversity per million T cells occurred with age.

Primed by a sample-barcoded 5' primer and a J-beta primer mix, a second PCR proceeded for 7 to 11 cycles. From the 5' RACE reads, TCRdb called clonotypes with MiXCR, one entry per CDR3 protein. The sample holds more than 1.4 million distinct CDR3 sequences, approximately 38% seen once. The CDR3 covers 14 residues. V lost 0 bases and J lost 4; bases outside the gene matches: 1. Looked up from germline, CDR1 is SGHRS and CDR2 is YFSETQ. To note about this clonotype: Its antigen is not identified. The missing conserved phenylalanine or tryptophan at the end of this CDR3 makes a read error likely.

The sequence was obtained from a woman aged 18 to 35 in good health. V and J are TRBV5-1 and TRBJ2-5, with 9 bases fitting TRBD2. Sequenced input: blood. The CDR3 protein is CASSLVAGAETQYY. Written as DNA, the CDR3 is TGCGCCAGCAGCTTGGTAGCGGGGGCAGAGACCCAGTACTAC.